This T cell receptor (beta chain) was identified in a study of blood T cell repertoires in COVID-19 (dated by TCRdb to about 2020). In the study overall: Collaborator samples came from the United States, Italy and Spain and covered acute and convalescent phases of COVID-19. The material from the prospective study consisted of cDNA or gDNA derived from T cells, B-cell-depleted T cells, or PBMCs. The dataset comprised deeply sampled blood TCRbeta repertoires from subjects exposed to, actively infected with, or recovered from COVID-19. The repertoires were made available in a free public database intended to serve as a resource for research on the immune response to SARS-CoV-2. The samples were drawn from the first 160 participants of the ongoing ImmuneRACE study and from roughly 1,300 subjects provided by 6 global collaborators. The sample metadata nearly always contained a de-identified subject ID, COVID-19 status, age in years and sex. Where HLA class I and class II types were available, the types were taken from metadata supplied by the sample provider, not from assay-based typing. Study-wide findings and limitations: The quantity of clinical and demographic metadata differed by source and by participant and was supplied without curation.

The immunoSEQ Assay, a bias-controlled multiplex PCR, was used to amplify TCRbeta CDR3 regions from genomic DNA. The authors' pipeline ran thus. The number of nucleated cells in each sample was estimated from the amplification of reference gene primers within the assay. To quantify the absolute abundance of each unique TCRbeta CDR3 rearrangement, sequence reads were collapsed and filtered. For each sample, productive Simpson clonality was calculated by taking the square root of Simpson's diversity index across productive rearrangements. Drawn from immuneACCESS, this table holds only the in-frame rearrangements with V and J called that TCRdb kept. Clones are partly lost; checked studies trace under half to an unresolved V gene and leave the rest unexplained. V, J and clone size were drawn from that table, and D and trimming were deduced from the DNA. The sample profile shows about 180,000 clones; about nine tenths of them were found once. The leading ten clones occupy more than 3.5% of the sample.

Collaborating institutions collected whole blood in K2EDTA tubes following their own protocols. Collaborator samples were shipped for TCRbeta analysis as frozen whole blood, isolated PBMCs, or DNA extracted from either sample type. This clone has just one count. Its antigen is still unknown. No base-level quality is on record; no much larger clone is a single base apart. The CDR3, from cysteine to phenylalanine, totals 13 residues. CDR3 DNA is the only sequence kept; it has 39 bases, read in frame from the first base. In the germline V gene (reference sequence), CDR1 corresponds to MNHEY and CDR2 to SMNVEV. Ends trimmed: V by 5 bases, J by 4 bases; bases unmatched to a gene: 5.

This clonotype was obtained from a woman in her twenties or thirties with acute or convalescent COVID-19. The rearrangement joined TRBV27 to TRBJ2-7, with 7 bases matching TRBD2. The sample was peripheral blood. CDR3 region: CASSRRENYEQYF. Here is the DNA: TGTGCCAGCAGTCGGCGGGAGAATTACGAGCAGTACTTC.